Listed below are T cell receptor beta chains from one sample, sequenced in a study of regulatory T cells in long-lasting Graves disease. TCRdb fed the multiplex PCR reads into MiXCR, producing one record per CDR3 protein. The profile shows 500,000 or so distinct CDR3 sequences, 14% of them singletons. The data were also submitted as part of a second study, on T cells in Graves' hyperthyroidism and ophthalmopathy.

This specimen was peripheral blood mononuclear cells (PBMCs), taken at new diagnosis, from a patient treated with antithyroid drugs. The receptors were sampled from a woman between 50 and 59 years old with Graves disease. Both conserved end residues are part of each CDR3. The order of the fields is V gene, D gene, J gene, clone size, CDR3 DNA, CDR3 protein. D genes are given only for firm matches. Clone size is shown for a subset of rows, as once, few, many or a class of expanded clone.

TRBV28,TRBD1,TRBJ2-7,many,TGTGCCAGCACCCGGGGCACACCGGGACAGGGTTACGAGCAGTACTTC,CASTRGTPGQGYEQYF
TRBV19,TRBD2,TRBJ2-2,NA,TGTGCCAGTAGCACGGGACTAGCGGGGACCGGGGAGCTGTTTTTT,CASSTGLAGTGELFF
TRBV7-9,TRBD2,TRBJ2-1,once,TGCGCCAGCAGCCAAGATCGTAGCGGGAGACCCAATGAGCAGTTCTTC,CASSQDRSGRPNEQFF
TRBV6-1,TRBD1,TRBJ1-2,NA,TGTGCCAGCAGTAGGGGACAGGAAAACTATGGCTACACCTTC,CASSRGQENYGYTF
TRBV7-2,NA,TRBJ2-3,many,TGTGCCAGCAGATCCGGGACTCTACATCGGACGCAGTATTTT,CASRSGTLHRTQYF
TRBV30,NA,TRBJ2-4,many,TGTGCCTGGAGTGTACGGGCGGGAAACATTCAGTACTTC,CAWSVRAGNIQYF
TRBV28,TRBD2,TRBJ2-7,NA,TGTGCCAGCAGTTCGGGACTAGCAGATGGGTCCTACGAGCAGTACTTC,CASSSGLADGSYEQYF
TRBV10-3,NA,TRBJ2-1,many,TGTGCCATCAGTGAGTCGGGGAGTAACCCAGGGAGCTCCTACAATGAGCAGTTCTTC,CAISESGSNPGSSYNEQFF
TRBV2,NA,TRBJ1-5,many,TGTGCCAGCAGTGAAGCGCGGGGGAGCAATCAGCCCCAGCATTTT,CASSEARGSNQPQHF
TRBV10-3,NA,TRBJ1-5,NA,TGTGCCATCCGGGACGATGTAAATCAGCCCCAGCATTTT,CAIRDDVNQPQHF
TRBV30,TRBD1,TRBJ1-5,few,TGTGCCTGGAGGGATAGGACAGGGGGCTATCAGCCCCAGCATTTT,CAWRDRTGGYQPQHF
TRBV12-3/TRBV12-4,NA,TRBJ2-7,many,TGTGCCAGCAGCTTAGCGCTCTACGAGCAGTACTTC,CASSLALYEQYF
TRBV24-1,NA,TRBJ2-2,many,TGTGCCACCAGGGACAAGTCGAACACCGGGGAGCTGTTTTTT,CATRDKSNTGELFF
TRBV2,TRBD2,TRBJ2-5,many,TGTGCCAGCAGTGAGTTACTAGCGGGAGGGGAGACCCAGTACTTC,CASSELLAGGETQYF
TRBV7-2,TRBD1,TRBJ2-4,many,TGTGCCAGCAGCTCACAGGGGTCACTAGCCAAAAACATTCAGTACTTC,CASSSQGSLAKNIQYF
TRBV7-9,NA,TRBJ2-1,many,TGTGCCAGCAGCGGGCAGAACAATGAGCAGTTCTTC,CASSGQNNEQFF
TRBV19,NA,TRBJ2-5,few,NA,CASSTSEGAIKTQYF
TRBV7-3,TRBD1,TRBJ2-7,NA,TGTGCCAGCAGCTACCTGACAGGGGGCGAGCAGTACTTC,CASSYLTGGEQYF
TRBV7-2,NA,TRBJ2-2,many,TGTGCCAGCAGCTCAAAACAGGGTGGGGACACCGGGGAGCTGTTTTTT,CASSSKQGGDTGELFF
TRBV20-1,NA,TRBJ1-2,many,TGCAGTGCTAGAGACTTGGTTTCGACGGCAGTGGGGGGCTACACCTTC,CSARDLVSTAVGGYTF
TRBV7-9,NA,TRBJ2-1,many,TGTGCCAGCAGGGCTTCTAGTTTTTTGGTCTTC,CASRASSFLVF
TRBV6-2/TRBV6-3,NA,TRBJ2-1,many,TGTGCCAGCACCGCTACTAGAAATGAGCAGTTCTTC,CASTATRNEQFF
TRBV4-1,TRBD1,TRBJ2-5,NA,TGCGCCAGCAGCCGCTGGACAGGGAGGAAGACCCAGTACTTC,CASSRWTGRKTQYF
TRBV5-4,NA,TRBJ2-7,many,TGTGCCAGCAGCTTGGTAGCCGGGGGTGGCGAGCAGTACTTC,CASSLVAGGGEQYF
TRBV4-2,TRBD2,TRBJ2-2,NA,TGTGCCAGCAGCCAAGGCGGGACTAGCGGGTGGAACACCGGGGAGCTGTTTTTT,CASSQGGTSGWNTGELFF
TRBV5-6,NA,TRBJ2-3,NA,TGTGCCAGCAGCTTGACCGTCGGTGGCACAGATACGCAGTATTTT,CASSLTVGGTDTQYF
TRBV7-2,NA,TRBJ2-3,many,TGTGCCAGCAGCTTAGAGGGTTCCGCATATACGCAGTATTTT,CASSLEGSAYTQYF
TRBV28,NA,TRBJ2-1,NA,TGTGCCAGCAGTTGGCCTTGGGGGGCGAGTGAGCAGTTCTTC,CASSWPWGASEQFF
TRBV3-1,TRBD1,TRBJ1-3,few,TGTGCCAGCAGCCAAAGGCAGGGGGTACGTGGAAACACCATATATTTT,CASSQRQGVRGNTIYF
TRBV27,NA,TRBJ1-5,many,TGTGCCAGCAGCCCATCCGGGGGGGGCCAGCCCCAGCATTTT,CASSPSGGGQPQHF
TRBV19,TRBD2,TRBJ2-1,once,TGTGCCAGTAGTATAGGGGGAGGGATCCCCTACAATGAGCAGTTCTTC,CASSIGGGIPYNEQFF
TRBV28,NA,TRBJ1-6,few,TGTGCCAGCAGTTGGGCAATTGAGAATTCACCCCTCCACTTT,CASSWAIENSPLHF
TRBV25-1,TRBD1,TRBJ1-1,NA,TGTGCCAGCAGTGAACCAGGGGGATATGAAGCTTTCTTT,CASSEPGGYEAFF
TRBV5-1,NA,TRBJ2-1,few,TGCGCCAGCAGTAACCCTTACAATGAGCAGTTCTTC,CASSNPYNEQFF
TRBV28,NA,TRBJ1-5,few,TGTGCCAGCAGGGTCGGGGTGGGCAATCAGCCCCAGCATTTT,CASRVGVGNQPQHF
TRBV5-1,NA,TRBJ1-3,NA,TGCGCCAGCAGCTCTAGGGGAACTGGAAACACCATATATTTT,CASSSRGTGNTIYF
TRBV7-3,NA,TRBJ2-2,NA,TGTGCCAGCAGCCGACTACCAAACACCGGGGAGCTGTTTTTT,CASSRLPNTGELFF
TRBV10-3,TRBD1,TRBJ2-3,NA,TGTGCCATCAGCTCTGACAGGGGGCAGGGTACAGATACGCAGTATTTT,CAISSDRGQGTDTQYF
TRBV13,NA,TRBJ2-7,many,TGTGCCAGCAGCTTATTAGGAGCGGCAGGGACGTCATCCTACGAGCAGTACTTC,CASSLLGAAGTSSYEQYF
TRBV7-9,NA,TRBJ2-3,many,TGCGCCAGCAGCCGGACGGGGAGCACAGATACGCAGTATTTT,CASSRTGSTDTQYF
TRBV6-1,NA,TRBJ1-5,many,TGTGCCAGCAGCGCATATTGGGCGGTTTATAGCAATCAGCCTTCCTATTTT,CASSAYWAVYSNQPSYF
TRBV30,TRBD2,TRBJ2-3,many,TGTGCCTGGAGTCTACTAGCGGGAGTGGATACGCAGTATTTT,CAWSLLAGVDTQYF
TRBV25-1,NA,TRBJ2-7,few,TGTGCCAGCAGGAACTCAGGACAGAATCTTTACGAGCAGTACTTC,CASRNSGQNLYEQYF
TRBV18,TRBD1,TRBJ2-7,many,TGTGCCAGCTCACAGAGCGGACAGGGGCAGTACTTC,CASSQSGQGQYF
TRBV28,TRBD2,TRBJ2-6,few,TGTGCCAGCAGATCAGCGGGAGCTGGGGCCAACGTCCTGACTTTC,CASRSAGAGANVLTF
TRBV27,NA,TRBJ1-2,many,TGTGCCAGCAGGGCTGACGGAGGTGGCTATGGCTACACCTTC,CASRADGGGYGYTF
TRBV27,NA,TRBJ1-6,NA,TGTGCCAGCAGTTTCGAACCCCCAGGTGGAGTGGATAATTCACCCCTCCACTTT,CASSFEPPGGVDNSPLHF
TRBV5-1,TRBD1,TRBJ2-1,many,TGCGCCAGCAGCTCAAGTCCCGGGACAGGGTACGAGCAGTTCTTC,CASSSSPGTGYEQFF
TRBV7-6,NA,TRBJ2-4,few,TGTGCCAGCAGCTTAGCAGGGCCGCGGAACATTCAGTACTTC,CASSLAGPRNIQYF
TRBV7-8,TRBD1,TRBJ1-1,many,TGTGCCAGCAGCACCTGGACAGGTGGCAGTGGGAACACTGAAGCTTTCTTT,CASSTWTGGSGNTEAFF
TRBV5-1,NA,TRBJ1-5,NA,TGCGCCAGCAGCGAGGGACATATCAATCAGCCCCAGCATTTT,CASSEGHINQPQHF
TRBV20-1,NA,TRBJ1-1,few,TGCAGTGCTAGGGGGGGGGCGGACACTGAAGCTTTCTTT,CSARGGADTEAFF
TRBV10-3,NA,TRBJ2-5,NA,TGTGCCATCAGTGAGTCCTCTAGCGTCGAAGAGACCCAGTACTTC,CAISESSSVEETQYF
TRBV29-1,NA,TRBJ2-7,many,TGCAGCGCCGGGACTGGACGTAACGAGCAGTACTTC,CSAGTGRNEQYF
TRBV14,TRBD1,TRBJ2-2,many,TGTGCCAGCAGCCAAGAAGTGACAGGGGTTGATACCGGGGAGCTGTTTTTT,CASSQEVTGVDTGELFF